These 4 T cell receptor beta chains were all obtained from the same sample, sequenced in a study of long-term antiretroviral therapy in people with HIV. Run at survey level, the immunoSEQ assay was version v3.0. Using immunoSEQ multiplex PCR, the repertoire was profiled, and TCRdb retains in-frame clones only, with some absent. The table records about 15,000 clones, 78% of them present only once. This specimen was unsorted PBMCs, taken about 3.3 years after starting antiretroviral therapy. The receptors here all came from a woman in her 40s with HIV.

The chain carries TRBV10-2 and TRBJ1-2; no firm D call. The CDR3 is 11 amino acids. V lost 1 base to trimming and J lost 8 bases, with 5 bases between them. Germline-derived CDR1 and CDR2 are WSHSY and SAAADI. The DNA for the CDR3 is TGCGCCAGCAGTGAGTTAGGGGGCTACACCTTC. Its translation: CASSELGGYTF.

The rearrangement links TRBV10-2 to TRBJ2-1; D is perhaps TRBD1 (6 bases). Germline CDR1 and CDR2: WSHSY and SAAADI. The length of the CDR3 is 15 residues. Trimming took off 8 bases at V and 5 bases at J, with 19 bases between the two ends. The CDR3 DNA reads as TGCGCCAGCCTTACCCCTACAGGGTCCAACAATGAGCAGTTCTTC. It yields the protein CASLTPTGSNNEQFF.

The gene calls are TRBV6-5 and TRBJ2-7; TRBD1 is a possible D gene (6 bases). The CDR3 consists of 15 residues. V was trimmed by 0 bases and J by 4 bases, leaving 13 bases between them. Germline CDR1 and CDR2: MNHEY and SVGAGI. The chain's CDR3 is CASSYSMGALYEQYF. The CDR3 nucleotides read TGTGCCAGCAGTTACTCTATGGGGGCGTTGTACGAGCAGTACTTC.

This rearrangement joins TRBV29-1 to TRBJ1-4; TRBD1 matches at 12 bases. The CDR3 has 14 residues. V was pared by 4 bases and J by 8 bases, with 5 bases of the junction left unmatched. Germline CDR1 reads SQVTM; CDR2 reads ANQGSEA. The CDR3 DNA sequence: TGCAGCGTTGCGTCCGGGACAGGGGGCGAAAAACTGTTTTTT. It yields the protein CSVASGTGGEKLFF.